A single sample gave rise to the 17 T cell receptor beta chains below, sequenced in a study of shared clonotypes between healthy human individuals. The protocol was immunoSEQ multiplex PCR, while the TCRdb copy is restricted to in-frame clones and leaves out a portion. The sample consists of 2,500,000 or so clones, approximately 92% of them appearing once. The sample taken for sequencing was naive CD4+ T cells sorted from blood. Subset indicated: CD45RA+ positively selected. Every receptor here comes from a man aged 18-30 years in good health.

The table lists this clone with a count of one. This sequence joins TRBV5-6 and TRBJ1-1, with D possibly matching TRBD1 (6 bases). The length of the CDR3 is 15 residues. CDR1 and CDR2 from the germline V gene are SGHDT and YYEEEE. With 2 bases removed from V and 2 bases from J, the gap between germline ends came to 13 bases. For the CDR3, the DNA is TGTGCCAGCAGCTTTAGGGGGGTTCTTAACACTGAAGCTTTCTTT. Translating gives CASSFRGVLNTEAFF.

The J gene is TRBJ2-3, the V gene TRBV7-6; D gene ambiguous. V was clipped by 5 bases and J by 2 bases, with 11 bases between them. Germline values: CDR1 SGHVS, CDR2 FNYEAQ. CDR3 length: 14 residues. In DNA form, the CDR3 reads TGTGCCAGCAGCCTTTTCGAACTCACAGATACGCAGTATTTT. Its translation is CASSLFELTDTQYF.

The V call is TRBV7-2, the J call TRBJ2-1; D possibly corresponds to TRBD1 (5 bases). The CDR3 runs to 14 residues. The germline V gene encodes CDR1 SGHTA and CDR2 FQGNSA. V dropped 3 bases and J dropped 1 base, with 7 bases sitting between them. The CDR3 sequence: CASSFRASYNEQFF. In nucleotides, the CDR3 is TGTGCCAGCAGCTTCAGGGCGTCCTACAATGAGCAGTTCTTC.

The CDR3 sequence is CASSNRGQGEKLFF. The CDR3 region has the DNA TGTGCCAGCAGTAACAGGGGGCAGGGTGAAAAACTGTTTTTT. The chain recombines TRBV28 with TRBJ1-4, with 9 bases identical to TRBD1. The CDR3 is 14 residues long. With 5 bases clipped from V and 7 bases from J, the junction kept 5 bases outside the gene matches. Germline CDR1 and CDR2: MDHEN and SYDVKM.

This clone was recorded only once. J is TRBJ2-2 and V is TRBV4-1; possibly TRBD1 for D (6 bases). This CDR3 spans 17 amino acids. Trimming shortened V by 2 bases and J by 6 bases, and 19 bases separated the two germline ends. The germline V gene has CDR1 MGHRA and CDR2 YSYEKL. This CDR3 is CASSQWEQGGGSGELFF. The CDR3 DNA reads TGCGCCAGCAGCCAATGGGAACAGGGTGGGGGCTCCGGGGAGCTGTTTTTT.

The rearrangement joins TRBV30 to TRBJ1-2, with D possibly being TRBD1 (6 bases). CDR3 length: 15 amino acids. The V gene's germline CDR1 is GTSNPN and CDR2 SVGIG (reference sequence). Trimming pared 3 bases from V and 6 bases from J, leaving 20 bases between. The CDR3 coding sequence is TGTGCCTGGAGCTCGCCCCGGCAGGGGCTACATGGCTACACCTTC. It encodes CAWSSPRQGLHGYTF.

The CDR3 bases are TGTGCCAGCAGTGAACCCGGCCTGACAGGGGGAATGAGTGGGGCCAACGTCCTGACTTTC. It codes for CASSEPGLTGGMSGANVLTF. The chain employs TRBV6-1 and TRBJ2-6, with 9 bases that match TRBD1. Germline lookup yields CDR1 MNHNS and CDR2 SASEGT. This CDR3 comprises 20 residues. With 2 bases clipped from V and 3 bases from J, the junction kept 14 bases outside the gene matches.

This chain connects TRBV5-4 to TRBJ2-7; TRBD2 matches 7 bases. CDR3 length: 15 residues. The junction had 19 bases not matched to a gene; V was cut back by 4 bases and J by 12 bases. The V gene's germline CDR1 is SGHNT and CDR2 YYREEE (reference sequence). The CDR3 nucleotides are TGTGCCAGCAGCGCACCGCCAGCGGGCGGGAGACGGCTGTACTTC. Translating gives CASSAPPAGGRRLYF.

The chain uses TRBV11-2 and TRBJ2-5; 8 positions match TRBD1. The DNA matches TRBJ2-7 better at its end, which makes the J call doubtful. This CDR3 comprises 15 residues. Germline CDR1 is SGHAT and CDR2 is FQNNGV. CDR3 bases: TGTGCCAGCAGCTTAGATCGAGGACAGGGCTACGAGCAGTACTTC. It is translated as CASSLDRGQGYEQYF.

The chain combines TRBV28 with TRBJ2-1, with 9 bases that match TRBD1. The CDR3 runs to 17 residues. From germline, CDR1 is MDHEN and CDR2 SYDVKM. V trimming: 5 bases; J trimming: 7 bases; junction bases outside the gene matches: 15. The CDR3 loop is CASSGGQGGGKRNEQFF. In DNA form, the CDR3 reads TGTGCCAGCAGTGGGGGACAGGGAGGGGGAAAACGGAATGAGCAGTTCTTC.

Note on this clone: The same CDR3 also results from other DNA sequences found in this sample. V usage is TRBV10-3 and J usage is TRBJ2-5; no firm D call. The CDR3 contains 13 residues. Trimming pared 4 bases from V and 1 base from J, leaving 7 bases between. CDR1 and CDR2 from the germline V gene are ENHRY and SYGVKD. CDR3 DNA: TGTGCCATCAGTGGAGCAGGCCAAGAGACCCAGTACTTC. This sequence encodes CAISGAGQETQYF.

V gene TRBV5-4 combines with J gene TRBJ2-7; 7 bases line up with TRBD1. The CDR3 sequence is 14 residues long. Per germline, CDR1 SGHNT and CDR2 YYREEE (reference sequence). V shed 2 bases, J shed 3 bases, and the junction held 5 bases outside the gene matches. The CDR3: CASSLRGTDYEQYF. The DNA of the CDR3 is TGTGCCAGCAGCTTAAGAGGGACAGACTACGAGCAGTACTTC.

This clone was seen once. The chain carries TRBV7-3 and TRBJ2-4; possible D gene TRBD1, 6 bases. Germline-derived CDR1 and CDR2 are SGHTA and FQGTGA. V shed 4 bases and J shed 4 bases, with 17 bases lying between them. The CDR3 is made up of 16 amino acids. The CDR3 DNA reads as TGTGCCAGCAGCTCAGCCCCAGGCAGGGGAAAAAACATTCAGTACTTC. It is translated as CASSSAPGRGKNIQYF.

In its sample, this clone was seen once. The V and J genes are TRBV19 and TRBJ2-2, with 9 bases matching TRBD1. CDR1 is LNHDA, CDR2 SQIVND, per germline (reference sequence). Trimming at V came to 4 bases and at J to 0 bases, leaving 6 bases not matched to a gene. The CDR3 spans 17 residues. The CDR3 is CASSKFTGGTNTGELFF. Written as DNA, the CDR3 is TGTGCCAGTAGTAAGTTTACAGGGGGCACGAACACCGGGGAGCTGTTTTTT. The variable domain in full, completed from reference TRBV19 and TRBJ2-2, reads DGGITQSPKYLFRKEGQNVTLSCEQNLNHDAMYWYRQDPGQGLRLIYYSQIVNDFQKGDIAEGYSVSREKKESFPLTVTSAQKNPTAFYLCASSKFTGGTNTGELFFGEGSRLTVL.

The rearrangement links TRBV29-1 to TRBJ2-7, with D unclear. Germline V gene data show CDR1 as SQVTM and CDR2 as ANQGSEA. The CDR3 is 12 amino acids. Trimming left V 4 bases short and J 3 bases short, with 10 bases between. As DNA, the CDR3 is TGCAGCGTTGGCGCAGCCGGCTACGAGCAGTACTTC. It is translated as CSVGAAGYEQYF.

The chain joins TRBV28 to TRBJ2-7; D possibly corresponds to TRBD1 (6 bases). Germline V gene data show CDR1 as MDHEN and CDR2 as SYDVKM. V was cut by 11 bases and J by 1 base, with 30 bases left in between. The CDR3 totals 18 residues. In DNA, the CDR3 is TGTGCCCCCCCGAAGTCGGGACACATCCCCACGAGGTCCTACGAGCAGTACTTC. Its translation: CAPPKSGHIPTRSYEQYF. The complete variable domain, with remaining parts taken from reference TRBV28 and TRBJ2-7, reads DVKVTQSSRYLVKRTGEKVFLECVQDMDHENMFWYRQDPGLGLRLIYFSYDVKMKEKGDIPEGYSVSREKKERFSLILESASTNQTSMYLCAPPKSGHIPTRSYEQYFGPGTRLTVT.

The gene calls are TRBV9 and TRBJ2-3, with 7 positions matching TRBD2. The CDR3 consists of 17 residues. CDR1 is SGDLS and CDR2 is YYNGEE in the germline V gene. V trimming: 0 bases; J trimming: 7 bases; junction bases outside the gene matches: 14. CDR3 nucleotide sequence: TGTGCCAGCAGCGTAGGGGACGGCTTGAGGGAGGGGCATACGCAGTATTTT. It codes for CASSVGDGLREGHTQYF.